This record covers a single T cell receptor (beta chain). This clonotype has at least ten counts. The antigen it recognizes is unknown. Per-base quality was not reported, and no clone a single base away is much larger than it. These data are taken from a study of Graves' ophthalmopathy and Graves' hyperthyroidism (dated by TCRdb to the late 2010s). Turning to the overall study: Stable hyperthyroidism was defined as no progression to ophthalmopathy within 18 months of follow-up. In total, 135 blood samples were TCR-sequenced: roughly 45 ophthalmopathy, 80 or so hyperthyroidism and roughly 17 hyperthyroidism-to-ophthalmopathy patients. In over five hyperthyroidism patients, the T-cell repertoires found in thyroid tissue were compared with those found in blood. TCR beta repertoire signatures were used to distinguish Graves' ophthalmopathy from Graves' hyperthyroidism and to predict progression to ophthalmopathy. To explore V-J signatures distinguishing ophthalmopathy from hyperthyroidism, a discovery set of more than 95 patients (fewer than 45 ophthalmopathy, some 57 stable hyperthyroidism) was enrolled. Following sample collection, hyperthyroidism patients were given methimazole at a starting dose of 30 mg daily, and ophthalmopathy patients were given high-dose intravenous methylprednisolone. The independent validation cohort included 18 to 20 hyperthyroidism patients plus 17 patients who later progressed from hyperthyroidism to ophthalmopathy. The full study reports these points: Ophthalmopathy was separated from stable hyperthyroidism by the 13-signature model with roughly 87% sensitivity and around 81% specificity in cross-validation and with 80%/75% in the test set. In validation, the model predicted ophthalmopathy progression with 70.59% sensitivity and 72.22% specificity; 12 predicted patients were CT-confirmed with GO in a median of approximately 6.5 months. No statistical method was used to predetermine the sample size, and group allocation was not hidden from the investigators. Most of the expanded thyroid clonotypes with a frequency above 0.001 were also detected in blood, and it was suggested that the thyroid immune response may be reflected by blood repertoires.

Patients with hyperthyroidism were aged 18 to 65 years, had been newly diagnosed, and had a disease duration of less than 2 months. Anyone with other autoimmune diseases, uncontrolled infections, pregnancy or lactation was excluded from the study. Diagnosis relied on clinical symptoms, serum thyroxine, TRAb, thyroid ultrasound and orbital computed tomography. Total RNA was extracted using Trizol reagent, and RNA quality was checked on an Agilent 2100 Bioanalyzer. Clipping removes 3 bases from V and 6 bases from J, with 7 as the unmatched junction base count. Per the germline V gene (reference sequence), SEHNR is the CDR1 and FQNEAQ is the CDR2. The CDR3 spans 16 residues, from the cysteine through the phenylalanine. Just the 48-base CDR3 DNA is kept, in frame starting at base 1. For repertoire sequencing, the TCR beta CDR3 regions were amplified from RNA transcripts. A first-round RT-PCR used HTBI primers with the Qiagen OneStep RT-PCR kit, followed by a second-round multiplex PCR, size selection and purification. Libraries were sequenced on an Illumina HiSeq2000 using paired-end 100 bp reads. The paper's data handling went like this. Reads were processed with SOAPnuke, discarding reads with adapters, uncalled bases, mean Phred below 15, or no exact constant-primer or identifier match. COPE v1.2.5 was used to merge the high-quality paired reads. Each unique nucleotide sequence was defined as a clonotype, and clonotypes were aligned to IMGT TRB V, D and J references with MiTCR v1.1. The analysis was limited to V-J combinations with a frequency above 0.0001, which together covered about 99% of the repertoires. For each V-J combination, a TCR clonal expansion and chaos score was defined as the ratio of F50 clonal expansion to chaos observed in the TCRdist matrix. Welch's t-statistics and random forest were used to narrow the features down to about twelve V-J combinations, which were then fed into a naive Bayes classifier. The Morisita-Horn index was used to measure how similar the thyroid and blood repertoires were. TCRdb applied fastp at Q25 and MiXCR to the public reads, then kept only in-frame beta chains. Duplicate CDR3 protein sequences are folded into a single record with the most common DNA and genes. These V and J calls rely on TCRdb rather than the paper's analysis. The sample table contains approximately 540,000 distinct CDR3 sequences; only one count was recorded for about 40% of them. Of the sample, around 4% falls within the top ten clones.

The V gene is TRBV7-9 and the J gene is TRBJ2-2; TRBD2 fits 10 bases in the junction. The sequenced sample consisted of peripheral blood or thyroid tissue (not recorded which). The sequence was obtained from an adult man with Graves' hyperthyroidism. The CDR3 here reads CASSFMPSGGAGELFF. The DNA sequence is TGTGCCAGCAGCTTTATGCCTAGCGGGGGTGCCGGGGAGCTGTTTTTT. This CDR3, with the reference TRBV7-9 and TRBJ2-2 proteins standing in past its ends, gives the full variable domain DTGVSQNPRHKITKRGQNVTFRCDPISEHNRLYWYRQTLGQGPEFLTYFQNEAQLEKSRLLSDRFSAERPKGSFSTLEIQRTEQGDSAMYLCASSFMPSGGAGELFFGEGSRLTVL.